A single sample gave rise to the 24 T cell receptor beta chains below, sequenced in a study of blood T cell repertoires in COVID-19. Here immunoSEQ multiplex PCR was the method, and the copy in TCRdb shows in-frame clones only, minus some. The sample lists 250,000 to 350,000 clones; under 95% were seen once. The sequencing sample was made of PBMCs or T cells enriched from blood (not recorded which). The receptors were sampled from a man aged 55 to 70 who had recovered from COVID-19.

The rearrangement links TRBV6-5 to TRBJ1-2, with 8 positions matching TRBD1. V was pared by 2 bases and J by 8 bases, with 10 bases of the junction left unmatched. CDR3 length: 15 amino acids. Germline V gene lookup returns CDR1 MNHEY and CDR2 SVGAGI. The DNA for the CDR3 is TGTGCCAGCAGTTACGACACGAGACAGGGGAGAGGCTACACCTTC. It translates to CASSYDTRQGRGYTF.

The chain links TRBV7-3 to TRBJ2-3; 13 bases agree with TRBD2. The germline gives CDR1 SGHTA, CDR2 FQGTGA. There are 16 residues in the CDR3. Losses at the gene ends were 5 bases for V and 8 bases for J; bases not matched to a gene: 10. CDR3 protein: CASSPTLAGGRSTQYF. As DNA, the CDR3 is TGTGCCAGCAGCCCAACACTAGCGGGAGGGCGTAGTACGCAGTATTTT. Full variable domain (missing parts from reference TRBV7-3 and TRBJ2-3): GAGVSQTPSNKVTEKGKYVELRCDPISGHTALYWYRQSLGQGPEFLIYFQGTGAADDSGLPNDRFFAVRPEGSVSTLKIQRTERGDSAVYLCASSPTLAGGRSTQYFGPGTRLTVL.

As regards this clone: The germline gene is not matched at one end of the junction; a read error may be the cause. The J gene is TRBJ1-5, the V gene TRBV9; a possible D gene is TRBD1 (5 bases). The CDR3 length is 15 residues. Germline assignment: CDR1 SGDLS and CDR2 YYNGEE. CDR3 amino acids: CASSVGEVGNQPQHF. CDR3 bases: TGTGCCAGCAGTGTAGGGGAGGTAGGCAATCAGCCCCAGCATTTT.

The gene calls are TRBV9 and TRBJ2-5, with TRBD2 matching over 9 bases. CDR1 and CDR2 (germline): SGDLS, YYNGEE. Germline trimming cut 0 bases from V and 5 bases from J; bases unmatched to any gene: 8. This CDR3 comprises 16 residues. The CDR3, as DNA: TGTGCCAGCAGCGTAGGGAATAGCGGGAGATCCGAGACCCAGTACTTC. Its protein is CASSVGNSGRSETQYF.

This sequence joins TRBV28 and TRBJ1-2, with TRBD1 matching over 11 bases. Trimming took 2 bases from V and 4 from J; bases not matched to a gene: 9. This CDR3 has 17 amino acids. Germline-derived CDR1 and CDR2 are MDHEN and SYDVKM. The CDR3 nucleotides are TGTGCCAGCAGTTTAGGCGGGACAGGGGGACCCCGCTATGGCTACACCTTC. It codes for CASSLGGTGGPRYGYTF.

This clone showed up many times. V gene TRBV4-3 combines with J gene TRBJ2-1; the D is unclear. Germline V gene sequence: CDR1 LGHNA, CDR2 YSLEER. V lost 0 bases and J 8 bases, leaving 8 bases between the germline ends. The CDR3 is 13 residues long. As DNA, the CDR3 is TGCGCCAGCAGCCAAGACCGAGGATATGAGCAGTTCTTC. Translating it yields CASSQDRGYEQFF.

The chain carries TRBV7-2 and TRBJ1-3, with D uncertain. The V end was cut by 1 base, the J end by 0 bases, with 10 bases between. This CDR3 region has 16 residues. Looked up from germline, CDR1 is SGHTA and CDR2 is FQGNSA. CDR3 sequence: CASSLGPGFSGNTIYF. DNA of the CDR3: TGTGCCAGCAGCTTAGGACCGGGGTTCTCTGGAAACACCATATATTTT.

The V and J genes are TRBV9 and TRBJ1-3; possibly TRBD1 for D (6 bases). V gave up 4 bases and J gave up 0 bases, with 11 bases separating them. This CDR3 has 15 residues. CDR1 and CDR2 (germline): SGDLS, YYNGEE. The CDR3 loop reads CASSITQGSGNTIYF. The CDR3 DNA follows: TGTGCCAGCAGCATCACACAGGGCTCTGGAAACACCATATATTTT.

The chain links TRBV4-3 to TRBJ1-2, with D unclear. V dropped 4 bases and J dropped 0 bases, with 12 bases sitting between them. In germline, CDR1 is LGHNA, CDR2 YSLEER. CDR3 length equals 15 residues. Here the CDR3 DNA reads TGCGCCAGCAGCCCGTCGACACAAGCTAACTATGGCTACACCTTC. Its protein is CASSPSTQANYGYTF.

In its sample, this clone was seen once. The CDR3 bases are TGTGCCAGCAGCTGGGGAGATCAGCCCCAGCATTTT. It yields the protein CASSWGDQPQHF. The V gene is TRBV5-5, the J gene TRBJ1-5; D is uncertain. This CDR3 has 12 residues. The V gene lost 3 bases and the J gene lost 5 bases, with 6 bases spanning the gap. Germline CDR1 is SGHKS and CDR2 is YYEKEE (reference sequence).

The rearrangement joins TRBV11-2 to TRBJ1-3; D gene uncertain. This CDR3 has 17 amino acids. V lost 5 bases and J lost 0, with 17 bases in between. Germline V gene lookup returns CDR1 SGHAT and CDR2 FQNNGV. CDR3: CASSVSAPGSSGNTIYF. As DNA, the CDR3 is TGTGCCAGCAGCGTTAGTGCCCCAGGTAGCTCTGGAAACACCATATATTTT.

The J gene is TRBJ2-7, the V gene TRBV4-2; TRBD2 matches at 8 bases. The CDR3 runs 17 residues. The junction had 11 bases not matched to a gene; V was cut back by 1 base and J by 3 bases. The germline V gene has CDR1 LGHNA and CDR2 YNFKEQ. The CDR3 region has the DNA TGTGCCAGCAGCCAAGCGTCAGCGGGAGACCCTCGCTACGAGCAGTACTTC. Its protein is CASSQASAGDPRYEQYF.

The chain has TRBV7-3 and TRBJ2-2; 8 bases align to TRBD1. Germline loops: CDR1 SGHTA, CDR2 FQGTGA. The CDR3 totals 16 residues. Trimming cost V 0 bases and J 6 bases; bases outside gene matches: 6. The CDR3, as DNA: TGTGCCAGCAGCTTAACATCAGGGGGCCTAGCCGGGGAGCTGTTTTTT. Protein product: CASSLTSGGLAGELFF.

The CDR3 sequence: CATSRQGAIYGYTF. DNA for the CDR3: TGTGCCACCAGCAGACAGGGGGCAATCTATGGCTACACCTTC. This chain uses TRBV15 with TRBJ1-2; 8 nucleotides agree with TRBD1. The germline gives CDR1 LNHNV, CDR2 YYDKDF (reference sequence). The CDR3 is made up of 14 amino acids. The V gene end was trimmed by 2 bases and the J gene end by 4 bases; junction bases not matched to a gene: 3.

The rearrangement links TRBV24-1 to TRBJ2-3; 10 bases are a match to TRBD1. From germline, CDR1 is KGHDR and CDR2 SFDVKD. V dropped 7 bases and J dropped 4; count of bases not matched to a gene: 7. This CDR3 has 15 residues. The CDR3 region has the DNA TGTGCCACCAGCTCGGGACAGGGGTGGGCAGATACGCAGTATTTT. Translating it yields CATSSGQGWADTQYF.

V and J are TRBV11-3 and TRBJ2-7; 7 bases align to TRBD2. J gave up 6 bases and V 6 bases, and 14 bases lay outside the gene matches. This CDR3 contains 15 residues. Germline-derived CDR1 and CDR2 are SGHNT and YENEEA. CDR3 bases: TGTGCCAGCAGTTACGGGGGGACTTCCCGCGGCGAGCAGTACTTC. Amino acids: CASSYGGTSRGEQYF.

In DNA form, the CDR3 reads TGTGCCAGCACCCCAACCCGCGGGTTTGAAGCTTTCTTT. Protein: CASTPTRGFEAFF. This chain connects TRBV16 to TRBJ1-1; D uncertain. Trimming removed 7 bases from V and 7 bases from J, with 16 bases in between. Germline CDR1 is KGHSY and CDR2 is FQNENV. This CDR3 has 13 residues.

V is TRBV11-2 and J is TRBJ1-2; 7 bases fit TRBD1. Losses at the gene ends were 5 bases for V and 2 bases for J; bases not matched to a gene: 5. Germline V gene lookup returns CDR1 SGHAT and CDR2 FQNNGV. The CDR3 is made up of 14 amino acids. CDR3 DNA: TGTGCCAGCAGCACCCCGGGACAGAACTATGGCTACACCTTC. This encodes CASSTPGQNYGYTF.

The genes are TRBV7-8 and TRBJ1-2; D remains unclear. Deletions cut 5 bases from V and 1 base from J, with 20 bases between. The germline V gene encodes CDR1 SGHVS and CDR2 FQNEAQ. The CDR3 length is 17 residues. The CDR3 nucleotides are TGTGCCAGCAGCGCCTACAGCCGCATTCGTAATAACTATGGCTACACCTTC. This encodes CASSAYSRIRNNYGYTF.

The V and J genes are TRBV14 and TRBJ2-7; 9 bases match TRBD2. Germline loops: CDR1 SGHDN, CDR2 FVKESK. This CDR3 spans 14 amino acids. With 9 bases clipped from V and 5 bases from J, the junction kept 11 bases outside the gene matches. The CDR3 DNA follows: TGTGCCAGAGGGGGACAGCGGGAGGATCACGAGCAGTACTTC. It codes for CARGGQREDHEQYF.

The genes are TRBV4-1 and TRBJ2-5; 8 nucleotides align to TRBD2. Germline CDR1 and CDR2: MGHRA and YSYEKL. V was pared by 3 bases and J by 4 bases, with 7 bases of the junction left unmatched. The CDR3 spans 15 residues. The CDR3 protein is CASSQGLVGAETQYF. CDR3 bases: TGCGCCAGCAGCCAGGGACTAGTGGGGGCAGAGACCCAGTACTTC.

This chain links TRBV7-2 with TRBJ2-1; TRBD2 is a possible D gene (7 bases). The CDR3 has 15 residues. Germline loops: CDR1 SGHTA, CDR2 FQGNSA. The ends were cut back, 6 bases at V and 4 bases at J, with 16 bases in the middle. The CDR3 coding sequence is TGTGCCAGCAGTACCTCGGGGGGCCAGTACAATGAGCAGTTCTTC. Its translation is CASSTSGGQYNEQFF.

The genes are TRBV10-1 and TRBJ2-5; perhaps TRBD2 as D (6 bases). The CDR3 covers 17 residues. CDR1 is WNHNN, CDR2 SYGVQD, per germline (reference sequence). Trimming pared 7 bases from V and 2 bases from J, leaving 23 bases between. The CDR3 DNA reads TGCGCCAGCATACTCTACCCCCGGGACGGGACTCAAGAGACCCAGTACTTC. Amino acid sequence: CASILYPRDGTQETQYF.

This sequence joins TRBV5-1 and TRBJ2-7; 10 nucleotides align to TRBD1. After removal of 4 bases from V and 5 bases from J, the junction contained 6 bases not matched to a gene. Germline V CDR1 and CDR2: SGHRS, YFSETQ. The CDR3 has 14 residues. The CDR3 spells CASSRDRGTDEQYF. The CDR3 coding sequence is TGCGCCAGCAGCCGGGACAGGGGCACTGACGAGCAGTACTTC.